This is a list of T cell receptor beta chains from one sample in a study of blood T cell repertoires in COVID-19. The protocol was immunoSEQ multiplex PCR, while the TCRdb copy is restricted to in-frame clones and leaves out a portion. The table shows 210,000 or so clones, with 80% to 85% occurring only once. The specimen sequenced was peripheral blood. These receptor sequences come from a woman older than 75 with active or convalescent COVID-19. CDR3s include the opening cysteine and the closing phenylalanine or tryptophan. D genes are given only for firm matches. The size field is filled for only some rows; it gives once, few, many or a size class.

TRBJ2-2	TRBV18	NA	16	NA	CASSLAARANTGELFF	TGTGCCAGCTCACTAGCAGCCAGGGCGAACACCGGGGAGCTGTTTTTT
TRBJ1-3	TRBV19	NA	17	TRBD1	CASSIPPGTVRGNTIYF	TGTGCCAGTAGTATCCCCCCCGGGACAGTTCGGGGAAACACCATATATTTT
TRBJ2-3	TRBV5-6	NA	15	NA	CASSRAGRFTDTQYF	TGTGCCAGCAGCCGCGCGGGCAGATTCACAGATACGCAGTATTTT
TRBJ2-5	TRBV5-1	NA	15	NA	CASSTSGGYGETQYF	TGCGCCAGCAGCACCTCTGGGGGGTACGGAGAGACCCAGTACTTC
TRBJ2-3	TRBV15	once	16	TRBD2	CATSRDRSGGVDTQYF	TGTGCCACCAGCAGAGATCGTAGCGGGGGGGTGGATACGCAGTATTTT
TRBJ2-1	TRBV5-4	NA	15	NA	CASSLTHGSYNEQFF	TGTGCCAGCAGCTTGACTCATGGTTCCTACAATGAGCAGTTCTTC
TRBJ2-5	TRBV4-2	NA	14	NA	CASSLGGIQETQYF	TGTGCCAGCAGCCTGGGAGGAATTCAAGAGACCCAGTACTTC
TRBJ2-1	TRBV24-1	NA	13	TRBD1	CATSWDRGSEQFF	TGTGCCACCAGTTGGGACAGGGGAAGTGAGCAGTTCTTC
TRBJ2-4	TRBV5-1	NA	16	NA	CASSLGVLAAKNIQYF	TGCGCCAGCAGCTTGGGTGTTTTAGCGGCCAAAAACATTCAGTACTTC
TRBJ2-3	TRBV11-3	once	15	TRBD2	CASSLGGLAGGMQYF	TGTGCCAGCAGCTTAGGGGGACTAGCGGGGGGCATGCAGTATTTT
TRBJ1-5	TRBV5-6	NA	13	TRBD1	CASSVTGAQPQHF	TGTGCCAGCAGCGTGACAGGGGCTCAGCCCCAGCATTTT
TRBJ2-3	TRBV5-1	NA	15	NA	CASSLDFSSTDTQYF	TGCGCCAGCAGCTTGGACTTTTCTAGCACAGATACGCAGTATTTT
TRBJ1-5	TRBV24-1	NA	13	NA	CATSGQFNQPQHF	TGTGCCACCAGTGGACAGTTCAATCAGCCCCAGCATTTT
TRBJ1-2	TRBV28	few	12	NA	CASSLRGYGYTF	TGTGCCAGCAGTTTAAGGGGCTATGGCTACACCTTC
TRBJ2-6	TRBV7-2	NA	13	NA	CASQGSGANVLTF	TGTGCCAGCCAGGGCTCTGGGGCCAACGTCCTGACTTTC
TRBJ2-3	TRBV5-1	NA	15	NA	CASNQRGASTDTQYF	TGCGCCAGCAACCAACGGGGGGCTAGCACAGATACGCAGTATTTT
TRBJ1-5	TRBV19	NA	14	NA	CASRPYQDNQPQHF	TGTGCCAGTAGGCCTTATCAGGACAATCAGCCCCAGCATTTT
TRBJ2-2	TRBV7-3	NA	15	NA	CASSLTAGNTGELFF	TGTGCCAGCAGCTTAACAGCGGGGAACACCGGGGAGCTGTTTTTT
TRBJ1-6	TRBV4-2	NA	14	TRBD1	CASSPQGADSPLHF	TGTGCCAGCAGCCCCCAGGGGGCGGATTCACCCCTCCACTTT
TRBJ2-2	TRBV5-4	NA	16	TRBD2	CASSLAVAGRIGELFF	TGTGCCAGCAGCTTGGCGGTAGCGGGAAGGATCGGGGAGCTGTTTTTT
TRBJ1-6	TRBV28	NA	16	NA	CASRSTMALYLAPLHF	TGTGCCAGCAGATCGACAATGGCCCTCTATTTGGCACCCCTCCACTTT
TRBJ2-1	TRBV28	once	15	NA	CASSLAGDTYNEQFF	TGTGCCAGCAGTTTAGCGGGGGACACTTACAATGAGCAGTTCTTC
TRBJ2-7	TRBV12-1	once	13	NA	CASSLTGRIKQYF	TGTGCCAGCAGCCTGACGGGGAGGATTAAGCAGTACTTC
TRBJ1-1	TRBV3-1/TRBV3-2	NA	14	NA	CASSPKSGRGEAFF	TGTGCCAGCAGCCCGAAGAGCGGCAGGGGAGAAGCTTTCTTT
TRBJ1-2	TRBV5-1	NA	13	TRBD1	CASSGQGDYGYTF	TGCGCCAGCAGCGGACAGGGGGACTATGGCTACACCTTC
TRBJ2-3	TRBV30	NA	14	TRBD2	CAWRRGGAGDTQYF	TGTGCCTGGAGGCGCGGGGGGGCTGGGGATACGCAGTATTTT
TRBJ1-6	TRBV19	few	15	TRBD1	CASSFRTGGDSPLHF	TGTGCCAGTAGTTTCCGGACAGGGGGGGATTCACCCCTCCACTTT
TRBJ2-7	TRBV15	few	18	TRBD1	CATSRDPKRQGKFYEQYF	TGTGCCACCAGCAGAGATCCAAAGAGACAGGGGAAATTTTACGAGCAGTACTTC
TRBJ1-1	TRBV25-1	NA	13	NA	CASSVGKNTEAFF	TGTGCCAGCAGTGTCGGGAAGAACACTGAAGCTTTCTTT
TRBJ2-7	TRBV21-1	few	10	NA	CASNSNEQYF	TGTGCCAGCAACTCGAACGAGCAGTACTTC
TRBJ2-2	TRBV9	few	16	TRBD1	CASSSRDRGSTGELFF	TGTGCCAGCAGCTCCCGGGACAGGGGAAGCACCGGGGAGCTGTTTTTT
TRBJ1-2	TRBV11-2	NA	15	NA	CASSLLGGGNYGYTF	TGTGCCAGCAGCTTACTCGGGGGAGGAAACTATGGCTACACCTTC
TRBJ2-7	TRBV7-2	NA	17	NA	CASSLRPLAWTLYEQYF	TGTGCCAGCAGCTTACGGCCCTTAGCGTGGACCCTCTACGAGCAGTACTTC
TRBJ2-7	TRBV10-1	NA	15	TRBD1	CATNPKLQGYYEQYF	TGCGCCACCAATCCGAAATTACAGGGGTATTACGAGCAGTACTTC
TRBJ2-1	TRBV19	NA	15	TRBD1	CASSTRTGSYNEQFF	TGTGCCAGTAGCACCCGGACAGGGTCCTACAATGAGCAGTTCTTC
TRBJ1-6	TRBV3-1/TRBV3-2	NA	14	TRBD1	CASSPTGGISPLHF	TGTGCCAGCAGCCCGACAGGGGGGATTTCACCCCTCCACTTT
TRBJ2-7	TRBV7-2	NA	12	TRBD2	CASSLGWGLAAF	TGTGCCAGCAGCTTGGGGTGGGGACTAGCCGCCTTC
TRBJ2-1	TRBV3-1/TRBV3-2	NA	15	NA	CASSRLESSYNEQFF	TGTGCCAGCAGTAGACTAGAGTCCTCCTACAATGAGCAGTTCTTC
TRBJ2-1	TRBV21-1	NA	20	NA	CASSPPLREGDGKSYNEQFF	TGTGCCAGCAGCCCCCCCCTGCGGGAGGGAGATGGAAAATCCTACAATGAGCAGTTCTTC
TRBJ2-3	TRBV13	NA	15	TRBD2	CASSSQSGKSDTQYF	TGTGCCAGCAGCTCCCAAAGCGGGAAGTCAGATACGCAGTATTTT
TRBJ1-6	TRBV5-6	NA	15	NA	CASSPNPLPSSPLHF	TGTGCCAGCAGCCCGAACCCTCTTCCCAGTTCACCCCTCCACTTT
TRBJ2-1	TRBV10-1	NA	17	NA	CASSESKAGTNYNEQFF	TGCGCCAGCAGTGAGTCGAAGGCGGGAACAAACTACAATGAGCAGTTCTTC